The 25 T cell receptor beta chains listed next were all sequenced from one sample in a study of T cells in tuberculosis. Sequencing was performed with immunoSEQ multiplex PCR; in TCRdb, only in-frame clones are kept and a portion is missing. The table shows about 38,000 clones, with 94% occurring only once. The time point denotes: new active TB diagnosis, blood taken before or within 7 days of starting treatment. The starting material was PBMCs, obtained at tuberculosis diagnosis. These receptors all come from an adult with tuberculosis.

In the case of this clone: At one boundary the junction diverges from the germline segment, which might be a read error. The chain has TRBV7-9 and TRBJ1-5, with a possible D match to TRBD1 (5 bases). Germline-derived CDR1 and CDR2 are SEHNR and FQNEAQ (reference sequence). The CDR3 length is 14 residues. CDR3 in amino acids: CASTLSDIPQPQHF. The CDR3 DNA is TGTGCCAGCACCTTATCGGACATCCCGCAGCCCCAGCATTTT.

V usage is TRBV6-1 and J usage is TRBJ1-5; 7 nucleotides agree with TRBD1. The CDR3 loop spans 12 amino acids. Trimming at V came to 8 bases and at J to 6 bases, leaving 4 bases not matched to a gene. Germline V gene data show CDR1 as MNHNS and CDR2 as SASEGT. The CDR3 protein is CASSQGGQPQHF. The CDR3 coding sequence is TGTGCCAGCTCGCAGGGGGGTCAGCCCCAGCATTTT.

The chain carries TRBV2 and TRBJ2-3; 15 positions match TRBD2. The CDR3 consists of 16 residues. Germline V lookup: CDR1 SNHLY, CDR2 FYNNEI. Trimming at V came to 6 bases and at J to 5 bases, leaving 6 bases not matched to a gene. CDR3 in DNA: TGTGCCAGCAGGTGGACTAGCGGGGGGGCAGAAGATACGCAGTATTTT. The encoded protein is CASRWTSGGAEDTQYF.

This rearrangement joins TRBV10-3 to TRBJ1-2, with TRBD1 identical over 9 bases. J gave up 5 bases and V 2 bases, and 6 bases lay outside the gene matches. Germline values: CDR1 ENHRY, CDR2 SYGVKD. This CDR3 has 15 amino acids. The CDR3 loop reads CAISEGQGRGYGYTF. The DNA for the CDR3 is TGTGCCATCAGTGAGGGACAGGGGCGCGGGTATGGCTACACCTTC.

This sequence joins TRBV5-1 and TRBJ2-2; 9 positions match TRBD1. Germline V gene sequence: CDR1 SGHRS, CDR2 YFSETQ. Germline trimming cut 4 bases from V and 6 bases from J; bases unmatched to any gene: 7. The CDR3 has 15 residues. The CDR3 DNA reads as TGCGCCAGCAGCCCGCGGGACAGGGTGTCCGGGGAGCTGTTTTTT. Its translation is CASSPRDRVSGELFF.

The chain carries TRBV2 and TRBJ1-1, with 8 nucleotides matching TRBD1. V was clipped by 6 bases and J by 0 bases; unmatched bases: 15. CDR1 and CDR2 from the germline V gene are SNHLY and FYNNEI. The CDR3 totals 18 residues. DNA for the CDR3: TGTGCCAGCAGAGGTACAAGAACAGGGGGGATGATGAACACTGAAGCTTTCTTT. It translates to CASRGTRTGGMMNTEAFF. Using reference TRBV2 and TRBJ1-1 for the parts outside the CDR3, the full variable domain is EPEVTQTPSHQVTQMGQEVILRCVPISNHLYFYWYRQILGQKVEFLVSFYNNEISEKSEIFDDQFSVERPDGSNFTLKIRSTKLEDSAMYFCASRGTRTGGMMNTEAFFGQGTRLTVV.

The genes are TRBV19 and TRBJ1-3; D call uncertain. CDR1 is LNHDA and CDR2 is SQIVND in the germline V gene (reference sequence). The CDR3 consists of 11 residues. V was clipped by 7 bases and J by 1 base, with 2 bases between them. The CDR3 DNA reads as TGTGCCAGTATATCTGGAAACACCATATATTTT. Translated: CASISGNTIYF.

The chain links TRBV5-1 to TRBJ1-2, with 12 positions matching TRBD1. The germline CDR1 and CDR2 sequences are SGHRS and YFSETQ. The CDR3 sequence is 17 residues long. The V and J ends lost 2 bases and 8 bases, in that order; junction bases with no gene match: 13. CDR3 residues: CASSFGGGGQGAEGYTF. DNA of the CDR3: TGCGCCAGCAGCTTTGGTGGCGGGGGACAGGGGGCGGAAGGCTACACCTTC.

This chain's CDR3 is CASSVERDYGYTF. The DNA of the CDR3 is TGTGCCAGCAGTGTTGAGAGGGACTATGGCTACACCTTC. This chain joins TRBV6-5 and TRBJ1-2; D is undetermined. CDR3 length: 13 amino acids. The germline V gene has CDR1 MNHEY and CDR2 SVGAGI. V lost 5 bases, J lost 3 bases, and 10 bases lay in between.

The V call is TRBV29-1, the J call TRBJ1-2; D remains unclear. From germline, CDR1 is SQVTM and CDR2 ANQGSEA. The CDR3 sequence is 11 residues long. V was trimmed by 6 bases and J by 5 bases, leaving 10 bases between them. The CDR3 spells CSVYRQYGYTF. The DNA for the CDR3 is TGCAGCGTCTACCGACAATATGGCTACACCTTC.

The rearrangement joins TRBV7-7 to TRBJ1-2, with 7 nucleotides matching TRBD1. V gave up 2 bases and J gave up 5 bases; unmatched junction bases: 14. The CDR3 is 17 residues long. Germline CDR1 and CDR2: SSHAT and FNYEAQ (reference sequence). The CDR3, as DNA: TGTGCCAGCAGCTTATGTCGGACAGGAGTCCATCTTTATGGCTACACCTTC. Its protein product is CASSLCRTGVHLYGYTF.

The V call is TRBV6-1, the J call TRBJ1-1, with 8 positions matching TRBD1. CDR3 size: 15 residues. The J segment lost 5 bases and the V segment lost 2 bases, leaving 7 bases of the junction unmatched. CDR1 is MNHNS and CDR2 is SASEGT in the germline V gene. The CDR3 coding sequence is TGTGCCAGCAGTGAACAGGGGGCAGGGGGTACTGAAGCTTTCTTT. Protein sequence: CASSEQGAGGTEAFF.

V and J are TRBV18 and TRBJ2-7; TRBD1 matches at 9 bases. V gave up 2 bases and J gave up 1 base; unmatched junction bases: 9. Germline values: CDR1 KGHSH, CDR2 LQKENI. The CDR3 length is 17 residues. Here the CDR3 reads CASSPAAGQGSSYEQYF. CDR3 nucleotide sequence: TGTGCCAGCTCACCAGCCGCTGGACAGGGGTCTTCCTACGAGCAGTACTTC.

This clone was seen once. The chain is built from TRBV11-2 and TRBJ2-1, with D perhaps matching TRBD2 (5 bases). Germline V gene data show CDR1 as SGHAT and CDR2 as FQNNGV. V was trimmed by 2 bases and J by 0 bases, leaving 8 bases between them. This CDR3 region has 15 residues. The CDR3 region is CASSLTGSSYNEQFF. DNA of the CDR3: TGTGCCAGCAGCTTAACGGGAAGCTCCTACAATGAGCAGTTCTTC.

The V and J genes are TRBV19 and TRBJ2-3, with D perhaps TRBD1 (5 bases). The CDR3 extends over 15 amino acids. Trimming stripped 3 bases from V and 0 bases from J, with 10 bases between. Germline assignment: CDR1 LNHDA and CDR2 SQIVND (reference sequence). CDR3 loop: CASSMLGHSTDTQYF. The CDR3 bases are TGTGCCAGTAGTATGCTGGGGCATAGCACAGATACGCAGTATTTT.

The rearrangement uses TRBV7-9 and TRBJ2-2, with D tentatively TRBD1 (6 bases). This CDR3 has 19 amino acids. Germline lookup yields CDR1 SEHNR and CDR2 FQNEAQ (reference sequence). Trimming removed 0 bases at V and 3 bases at J, with 20 bases between. This CDR3 reads CASSLAGTQSWADTGELFF. DNA of the CDR3: TGTGCCAGCAGCTTAGCAGGGACACAGAGTTGGGCGGACACCGGGGAGCTGTTTTTT. The variable domain in full, with the rest retrieved from reference TRBV7-9 and TRBJ2-2, is DTGVSQNPRHKITKRGQNVTFRCDPISEHNRLYWYRQTLGQGPEFLTYFQNEAQLEKSRLLSDRFSAERPKGSFSTLEIQRTEQGDSAMYLCASSLAGTQSWADTGELFFGEGSRLTVL.

The genes are TRBV9 and TRBJ2-7; 7 bases agree with TRBD2. CDR3 size: 15 residues. V lost 0 bases and J lost 2; bases outside the gene matches: 5. Germline V gene lookup returns CDR1 SGDLS and CDR2 YYNGEE. The chain's CDR3 is CASSVGGGITYEQYF. CDR3 DNA sequence: TGTGCCAGCAGCGTAGGCGGGGGTATAACCTACGAGCAGTACTTC.

The rearrangement uses TRBV7-8 and TRBJ1-5; tentative D call: TRBD1 (5 bases). Per the germline V gene, CDR1 is SGHVS and CDR2 is FQNEAQ. This CDR3 region has 13 residues. V lost 1 base and J 4 bases, leaving 5 bases between the germline ends. The CDR3 region has the DNA TGTGCCAGCAGCTTAGACAGGAATCAGCCCCAGCATTTT. It is translated as CASSLDRNQPQHF.

This clone has just one count. The chain employs TRBV15 and TRBJ1-5; D is ambiguous. Trimming cost V 0 bases and J 6 bases, with 15 bases left between them. Germline CDR1 is LNHNV and CDR2 is YYDKDF (reference sequence). The CDR3 covers 16 residues. The CDR3 here is CATSRDRGNVVQPQHF. Written as DNA, the CDR3 is TGTGCCACCAGCAGAGATCGAGGGAACGTGGTTCAGCCCCAGCATTTT.

J is TRBJ1-2 and V is TRBV4-1, with no clear D. V lost 1 base and J lost 2, with 17 bases in between. The germline V gene has CDR1 MGHRA and CDR2 YSYEKL. There are 17 residues in the CDR3. CDR3 nucleotides: TGCGCCAGCAGCCAAGTGCGAGTGTACAGTCGCAACTATGGCTACACCTTC. Translated: CASSQVRVYSRNYGYTF.

The chain combines TRBV19 with TRBJ2-7; TRBD2 aligns across 11 bases. V was clipped by 7 bases and J by 6 bases; unmatched bases: 5. Germline-derived CDR1 and CDR2 are LNHDA and SQIVND (reference sequence). There are 13 residues in the CDR3. CDR3: CASTVGTSGEQYF. CDR3 sequence (DNA): TGTGCCAGTACCGTTGGGACTAGCGGCGAGCAGTACTTC.

V gene TRBV11-2 combines with J gene TRBJ2-1, with TRBD2 identical over 10 bases. The trim removed 5 bases at V and 8 bases at J, leaving 12 bases unmatched. Germline V gene data show CDR1 as SGHAT and CDR2 as FQNNGV. This CDR3 has 16 amino acids. The CDR3 region is CASSPRGSGGVYEQFF. The CDR3 bases are TGTGCCAGCAGCCCCCGGGGGAGCGGGGGGGTGTATGAGCAGTTCTTC.

The rearrangement uses TRBV28 and TRBJ2-3, with TRBD1 matching over 8 bases. V trimming: 5 bases; J trimming: 3 bases; junction bases outside the gene matches: 10. The V gene's germline CDR1 is MDHEN and CDR2 SYDVKM. CDR3 size: 16 residues. CDR3 coding DNA: TGTGCCAGCAGTCTTGCCCGGACAGGGACGACAGATACGCAGTATTTT. Amino acid sequence: CASSLARTGTTDTQYF.

The chain couples TRBV2 to TRBJ2-1, with 15 positions matching TRBD2. Germline-derived CDR1 and CDR2 are SNHLY and FYNNEI. The CDR3 spans 20 residues. V shed 6 bases and J 1 base; nucleotides not matched to a gene: 13. The CDR3 DNA reads as TGTGCCAGCAGCGGGACTAGCGGGGGGCCCGGGATAGGATCCTACAATGAGCAGTTCTTC. This encodes CASSGTSGGPGIGSYNEQFF.

The V and J genes are TRBV9 and TRBJ1-1; TRBD1 aligns across 7 bases. The junction had 5 bases not matched to a gene; V was cut back by 1 base and J by 8 bases. CDR3 length: 13 amino acids. Germline V gene lookup returns CDR1 SGDLS and CDR2 YYNGEE. The CDR3 coding sequence is TGTGCCAGCAGCGTAATCCCAGGGGGGGAAGCTTTCTTT. Translating it yields CASSVIPGGEAFF.